This TCR beta chain comes out of a study of cytomegalovirus exposure and HLA in healthy donors. At the level of the study: Most genotyped donors, 65% to 90% of fewer than 400, had Caucasian-associated genetic ancestry.

PCR primers comprised 60 Vbeta and 13 Jbeta primers. Data came from immunoSEQ multiplex PCR; TCRdb stores just in-frame clones and leaves some out. The repertoire consists of 130,000 to 150,000 clones, with more than 60% occurring once and the leading ten covering less than 3.5%. Trimming took 6 bases from V and 2 from J; bases not matched to a gene: 16. The CDR3 extends over 19 amino acids. Germline V gives CDR1 LNHDA, CDR2 SQIVND (reference sequence). The receptor's source is a male donor in good health and CMV-seronegative. The chain has TRBV19 and TRBJ2-3, with TRBD2 identical over 11 bases. Sequencing input: PBMCs. The CDR3: CASSGSPSGGPPHTDTQYF. The CDR3 region has the DNA TGTGCCAGTAGCGGGAGCCCTAGCGGGGGGCCCCCCCACACAGATACGCAGTATTTT.